Below are 16 T cell receptor beta chains sequenced from a single sample in a study of T cells in Graves' hyperthyroidism and ophthalmopathy. Researchers amplified the TCR beta CDR3 regions from RNA transcripts. A set of HTBI primers served as the primers for a first-round RT-PCR of the TCR CDR3. Using its own MiXCR run on the multiplex PCR reads, TCRdb lists one record per CDR3 protein. The table shows roughly 240,000 distinct CDR3 sequences, with 15% to 20% occurring only once. Sequencing used blood. These receptors came from a woman aged 18 to 35 with Graves' ophthalmopathy.

This clonotype was counted at least ten times. The chain links TRBV28 to TRBJ1-5; TRBD1 aligns across 11 bases. The CDR3 is made up of 16 amino acids. V trimming: 6 bases; J trimming: 5 bases; junction bases outside the gene matches: 9. In germline, CDR1 is MDHEN, CDR2 SYDVKM. The CDR3 sequence: CASSMDRGRSDQPQHF. In nucleotides, the CDR3 is TGTGCCAGCAGCATGGACAGGGGGCGATCCGATCAGCCCCAGCATTTT.

This clonotype was seen many times. Because the CDR3's place on the DNA is in doubt, the DNA is left out and the CDR3 is given as listed by TCRdb. This chain connects TRBV6-1 to TRBJ1-2; the table's D gene call, TRBD1, was not cross checked with the DNA. From its first to its last residue, the CDR3 has 14 amino acids. The germline gives CDR1 MNHNS, CDR2 SASEGT. The CDR3 here is CASSSSGTGYGYTF.

This clonotype was found many times. J is TRBJ2-7 and V is TRBV28; 15 nucleotides line up with TRBD2. Germline CDR1 is MDHEN and CDR2 is SYDVKM. The CDR3 loop spans 17 amino acids. Germline trimming cut 3 bases from V and 5 bases from J; bases unmatched to any gene: 8. The CDR3 loop is CASSFGLAGGFFDEQYF. The CDR3 DNA follows: TGTGCCAGCAGTTTCGGACTAGCGGGAGGGTTTTTCGACGAGCAGTACTTC.

This clonotype was recorded many times. This chain uses TRBV27 with TRBJ1-2, with D possibly TRBD1 on 5 matching bases. The CDR3 length is 13 residues. V gave up 8 bases and J gave up 3 bases, with 13 bases separating them. The germline gives CDR1 MNHEY, CDR2 SMNVEV (reference sequence). The DNA of the CDR3 is TGTGCCAGCGGGTGGGACGGGTACTATGGCTACACCTTC. It yields the protein CASGWDGYYGYTF.

The V gene is TRBV29-1, the J gene TRBJ2-7; 10 bases line up with TRBD2. There are 13 residues in the CDR3. V lost 1 base, J lost 3 bases, and 0 bases stayed unmatched. Germline CDR1 reads SQVTM; CDR2 reads ANQGSEA. DNA of the CDR3: TGCAGCGTTGAAGCTAGCGGGGGCTACGAGCAGTACTTC. Protein: CSVEASGGYEQYF.

This clonotype was detected many times. The V call is TRBV30, the J call TRBJ2-1; maybe TRBD2 (5 bases). The V end was cut by 3 bases, the J end by 9 bases, with 24 bases between. There are 16 residues in the CDR3. Looked up from germline, CDR1 is GTSNPN and CDR2 is SVGIG (reference sequence). The CDR3 nucleotides are TGTGCCTGGAGCTTTAATCGGGGAATACCGGCTGCTGAGCAGTTCTTC. Encoded protein: CAWSFNRGIPAAEQFF.

The chain joins TRBV11-2 to TRBJ2-5; D remains unclear. CDR1 SGHAT and CDR2 FQNNGV come from the germline V gene. The CDR3 is 12 residues long. Trimming took off 6 bases at V and 3 bases at J, with 8 bases between the two ends. This CDR3 is CASSESEETQYF. The CDR3 nucleotides are TGTGCCAGCAGTGAAAGTGAAGAGACCCAGTACTTC.

The gene calls are TRBV12-3 or TRBV12-4 and TRBJ2-1; 15 bases fit TRBD2. The CDR3 extends over 16 amino acids. Trimming took 5 bases from V and 7 from J; bases not matched to a gene: 6. The CDR3 here is CASSQGLAGGLNEQFF. In DNA form, the CDR3 reads TGTGCCAGCAGTCAAGGACTAGCGGGAGGGCTGAATGAGCAGTTCTTC.

This clonotype has ten or more counts. The chain recombines TRBV9 with TRBJ1-1; D not certain. Germline CDR1 reads SGDLS; CDR2 reads YYNGEE. The CDR3 has 13 residues. Deletions cut 1 base from V and 3 bases from J, with 7 bases between. The CDR3 reads CASSVSPDTEAFF. CDR3 in DNA: TGTGCCAGCAGCGTATCGCCGGACACTGAAGCTTTCTTT.

CDR3 nucleotides: TGCAGCGTCTCCTACCCCGGGACTAGCGGGAGAAGTTGGGAGACCCAGTACTTC. Translated: CSVSYPGTSGRSWETQYF. V gene TRBV29-1 combines with J gene TRBJ2-5, with 14 bases lining up with TRBD2. J gave up 5 bases and V 6 bases, and 17 bases lay outside the gene matches. Germline V gene data show CDR1 as SQVTM and CDR2 as ANQGSEA. The CDR3 length is 18 residues.

The sample holds many counts of this clonotype. This chain uses TRBV2 with TRBJ2-1; 7 nucleotides match TRBD1. The CDR3 is 14 residues long. Germline V gene lookup returns CDR1 SNHLY and CDR2 FYNNEI. V lost 8 bases, J lost 2 bases, and 6 bases stayed unmatched. The CDR3 loop reads CASRTGTAYNEQFF. The CDR3 bases are TGTGCCAGCCGTACCGGGACAGCCTACAATGAGCAGTTCTTC.

The table lists this clonotype with many counts. This chain joins TRBV28 and TRBJ2-5; 9 bases match TRBD2. Germline CDR1 and CDR2: MDHEN and SYDVKM. Trimming at V came to 6 bases and at J to 9 bases, leaving 8 bases not matched to a gene. The CDR3 contains 13 residues. The DNA for the CDR3 is TGTGCCAGCAGCCGTAGCGGGGGCGCATCCCAGTACTTC. Translated, it gives CASSRSGGASQYF.

The sample holds a few counts of this clonotype. This may come from a read error, since a much larger clone is one base off. This chain links TRBV6-1 with TRBJ2-3; 7 bases are a match to TRBD2. This CDR3 comprises 15 residues. V lost 3 bases and J lost 0; bases outside the gene matches: 3. Germline CDR1 MNHNS, CDR2 SASEGT. The CDR3 DNA reads TGTGCCAGCAGTGAGACTAGCAGGAGCACAGATACGCAGTATTTT. It specifies CASSETSRSTDTQYF.

At least ten counts were recorded for this clonotype. The chain has TRBV2 and TRBJ1-2; 10 bases agree with TRBD1. Germline V gene lookup returns CDR1 SNHLY and CDR2 FYNNEI. This CDR3 contains 13 residues. Unmatched junction bases numbered 6, after V lost 6 bases and J lost 8 bases. The CDR3 DNA sequence: TGTGCCAGCAGCTCAGACAGGGGGCTCGGCTACACCTTC. Its protein is CASSSDRGLGYTF.

This clonotype has a count of ten or more. V gene TRBV5-1 combines with J gene TRBJ2-7, with TRBD1 identical over 7 bases. After removal of 4 bases from V and 2 bases from J, the junction contained 12 bases not matched to a gene. The CDR3 is made up of 16 amino acids. Germline CDR1 is SGHRS and CDR2 is YFSETQ. The CDR3, as DNA: TGCGCCAGCAGCCTGGTTCGAGACAGGGCCACCTACGAGCAGTACTTC. This codes for CASSLVRDRATYEQYF.

This clonotype was seen many times. CDR3 DNA: TGTGCCAGCAGTACGGACAGTAGCACTGAAGCTTTCTTT. This encodes CASSTDSSTEAFF. The chain links TRBV6-1 to TRBJ1-1, with a weak D call TRBD1 (6 bases). With 5 bases removed from V and 4 bases from J, the gap between germline ends came to 11 bases. The length of the CDR3 is 13 residues. Germline loops: CDR1 MNHNS, CDR2 SASEGT.